Sequencing of this TCR beta chain was carried out in a study of blood T cell repertoires in COVID-19. The authors' processing: Scientists estimated how many nucleated cells there were by amplifying reference gene primers. Assay: immunoSEQ multiplex PCR; the TCRdb copy retains only in-frame clones and omits some. V, J and clone size were drawn from that table, and D and trimming were deduced from the DNA. There are 250,000 to 350,000 clones in the sample; around four fifths occur only once, and about 4% lies in the top ten. Germline-derived CDR1 and CDR2 are SGHRS and YFSETQ. The V gene lost 3 bases and the J gene lost 8 bases, with 17 bases spanning the gap. The CDR3 covers 15 residues.

V usage is TRBV5-1 and J usage is TRBJ1-4; weak D call: TRBD1 (6 bases). The clonotype originates from a woman aged 50 to 60 with active or convalescent COVID-19. Material: peripheral blood. CDR3 coding DNA: TGCGCCAGCAGCTCACAGGGTCGGGCGGACGAAAAACTGTTTTTT. Translating it yields CASSSQGRADEKLFF. The full variable domain, its missing parts supplied by reference TRBV5-1 and TRBJ1-4, is KAGVTQTPRYLIKTRGQQVTLSCSPISGHRSVSWYQQTPGQGLQFLFEYFSETQRNKGNFPGRFSGRQFSNSRSEMNVSTLELGDSALYLCASSSQGRADEKLFFGSGTQLSVL.